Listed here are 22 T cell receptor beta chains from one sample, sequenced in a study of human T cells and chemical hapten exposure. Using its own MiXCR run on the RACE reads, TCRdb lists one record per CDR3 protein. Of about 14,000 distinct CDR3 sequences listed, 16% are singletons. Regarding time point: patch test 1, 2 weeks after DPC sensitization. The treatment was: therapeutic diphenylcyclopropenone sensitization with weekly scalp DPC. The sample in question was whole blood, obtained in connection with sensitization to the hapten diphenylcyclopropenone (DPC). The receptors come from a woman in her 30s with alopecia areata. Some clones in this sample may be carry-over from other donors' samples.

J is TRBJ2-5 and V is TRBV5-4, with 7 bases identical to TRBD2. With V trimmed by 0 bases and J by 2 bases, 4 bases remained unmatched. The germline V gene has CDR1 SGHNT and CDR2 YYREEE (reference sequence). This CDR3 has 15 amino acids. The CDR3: CASSLGSGKQETQYF. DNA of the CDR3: TGTGCCAGCAGCTTGGGGAGCGGGAAGCAAGAGACCCAGTACTTC.

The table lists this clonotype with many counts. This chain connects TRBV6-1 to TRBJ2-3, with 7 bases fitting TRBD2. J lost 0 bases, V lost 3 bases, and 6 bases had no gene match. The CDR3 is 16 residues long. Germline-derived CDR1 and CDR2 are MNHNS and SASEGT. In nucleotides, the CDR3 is TGTGCCAGCAGTGAGGCCCGCGGGAGCAGCACAGATACGCAGTATTTT. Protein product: CASSEARGSSTDTQYF.

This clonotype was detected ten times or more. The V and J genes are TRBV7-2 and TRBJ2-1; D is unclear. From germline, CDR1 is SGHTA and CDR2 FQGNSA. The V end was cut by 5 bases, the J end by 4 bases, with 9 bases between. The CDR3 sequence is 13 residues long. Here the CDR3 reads CASSPDFYNEQFF. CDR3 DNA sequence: TGTGCCAGCAGCCCTGATTTTTACAATGAGCAGTTCTTC.

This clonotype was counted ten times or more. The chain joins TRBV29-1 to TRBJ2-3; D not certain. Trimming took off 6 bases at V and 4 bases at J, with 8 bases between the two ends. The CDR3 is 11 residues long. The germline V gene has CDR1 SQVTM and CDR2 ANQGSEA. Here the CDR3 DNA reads TGCAGCGTCTGGCTCGCAGATACGCAGTATTTT. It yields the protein CSVWLADTQYF.

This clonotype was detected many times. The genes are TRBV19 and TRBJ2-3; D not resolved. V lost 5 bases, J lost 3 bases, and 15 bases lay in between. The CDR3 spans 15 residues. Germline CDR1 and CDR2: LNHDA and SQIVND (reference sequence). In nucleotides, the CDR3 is TGTGCCAGTAGTCAACAAACGGGTACAACAGATACGCAGTATTTT. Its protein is CASSQQTGTTDTQYF.

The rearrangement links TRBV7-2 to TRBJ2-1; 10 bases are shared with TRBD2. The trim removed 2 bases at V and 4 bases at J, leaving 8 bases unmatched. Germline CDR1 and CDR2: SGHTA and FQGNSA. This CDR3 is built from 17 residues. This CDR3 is CASSLLASGGPYNEQFF. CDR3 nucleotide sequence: TGTGCCAGCAGCTTATTAGCTAGCGGGGGCCCTTACAATGAGCAGTTCTTC.

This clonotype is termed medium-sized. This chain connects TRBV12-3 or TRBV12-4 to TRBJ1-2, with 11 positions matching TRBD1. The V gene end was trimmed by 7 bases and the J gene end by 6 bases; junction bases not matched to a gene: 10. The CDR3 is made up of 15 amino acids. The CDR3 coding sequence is TGTGCCAGCATCTCCACGGGACAGGGGGGTGATGGCTACACCTTC. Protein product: CASISTGQGGDGYTF.

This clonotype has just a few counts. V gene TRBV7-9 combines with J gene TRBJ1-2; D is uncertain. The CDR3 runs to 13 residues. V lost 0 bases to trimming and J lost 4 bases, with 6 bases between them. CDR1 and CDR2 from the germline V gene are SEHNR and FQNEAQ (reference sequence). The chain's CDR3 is CASSLAVTYGYTF. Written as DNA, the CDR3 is TGTGCCAGCAGCTTAGCGGTCACCTATGGCTACACCTTC. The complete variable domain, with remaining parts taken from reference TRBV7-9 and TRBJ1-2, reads DTGVSQNPRHKITKRGQNVTFRCDPISEHNRLYWYRQTLGQGPEFLTYFQNEAQLEKSRLLSDRFSAERPKGSFSTLEIQRTEQGDSAMYLCASSLAVTYGYTFGSGTRLTVV.

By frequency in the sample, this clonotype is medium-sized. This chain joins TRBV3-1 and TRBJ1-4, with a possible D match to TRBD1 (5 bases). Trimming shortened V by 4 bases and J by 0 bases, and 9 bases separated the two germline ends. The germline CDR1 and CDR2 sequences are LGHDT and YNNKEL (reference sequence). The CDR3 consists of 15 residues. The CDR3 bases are TGTGCCAGCAGCCTTGGACAATCAACTAATGAAAAACTGTTTTTT. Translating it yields CASSLGQSTNEKLFF.

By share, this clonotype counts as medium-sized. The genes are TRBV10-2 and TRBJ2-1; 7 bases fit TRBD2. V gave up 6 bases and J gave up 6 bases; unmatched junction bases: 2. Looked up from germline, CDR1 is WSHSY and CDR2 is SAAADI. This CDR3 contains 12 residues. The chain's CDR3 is CASSVAGNEQFF. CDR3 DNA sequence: TGCGCCAGCAGCGTAGCGGGCAATGAGCAGTTCTTC.

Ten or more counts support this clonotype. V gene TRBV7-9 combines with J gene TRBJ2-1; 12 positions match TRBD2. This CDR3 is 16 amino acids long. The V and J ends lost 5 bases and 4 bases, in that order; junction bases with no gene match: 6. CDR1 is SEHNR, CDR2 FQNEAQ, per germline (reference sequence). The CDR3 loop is CASSMGLAGEYNEQFF. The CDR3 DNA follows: TGTGCCAGCAGCATGGGACTAGCGGGCGAGTACAATGAGCAGTTCTTC.

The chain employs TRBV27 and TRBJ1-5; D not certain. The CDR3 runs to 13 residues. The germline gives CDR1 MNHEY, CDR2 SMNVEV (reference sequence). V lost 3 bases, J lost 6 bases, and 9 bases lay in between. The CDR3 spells CASSFQGSQPQHF. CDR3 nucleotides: TGTGCCAGCAGTTTCCAAGGTAGTCAGCCCCAGCATTTT.

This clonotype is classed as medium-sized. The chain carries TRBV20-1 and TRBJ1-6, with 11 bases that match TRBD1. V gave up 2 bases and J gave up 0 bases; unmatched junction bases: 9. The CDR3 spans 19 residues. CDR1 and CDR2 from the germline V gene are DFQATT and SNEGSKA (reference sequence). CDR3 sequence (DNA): TGCAGTGCTAGACCCCTGGGACAGGGGGTTAGCTCCTATAATTCACCCCTCCACTTT. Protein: CSARPLGQGVSSYNSPLHF.

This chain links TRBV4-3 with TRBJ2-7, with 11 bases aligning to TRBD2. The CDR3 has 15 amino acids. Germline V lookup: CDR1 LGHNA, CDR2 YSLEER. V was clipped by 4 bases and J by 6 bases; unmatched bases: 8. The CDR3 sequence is CASSLETSGSSEQYF. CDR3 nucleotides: TGCGCCAGCAGCCTAGAAACTAGCGGGAGCTCCGAGCAGTACTTC.

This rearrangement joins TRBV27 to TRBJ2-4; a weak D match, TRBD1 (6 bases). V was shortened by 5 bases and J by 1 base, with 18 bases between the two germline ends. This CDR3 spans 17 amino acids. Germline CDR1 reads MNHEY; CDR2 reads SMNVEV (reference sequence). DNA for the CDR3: TGTGCCAGCAGTCGTGGGCAGGGGCGCAGCGCCAAAAACATTCAGTACTTC. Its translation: CASSRGQGRSAKNIQYF.

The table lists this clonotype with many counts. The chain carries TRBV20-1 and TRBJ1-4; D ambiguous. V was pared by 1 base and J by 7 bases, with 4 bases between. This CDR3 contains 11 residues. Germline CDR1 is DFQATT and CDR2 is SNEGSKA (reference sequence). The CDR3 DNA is TGCAGTGCTAGAGGGACTGAAAAACTGTTTTTT. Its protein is CSARGTEKLFF.

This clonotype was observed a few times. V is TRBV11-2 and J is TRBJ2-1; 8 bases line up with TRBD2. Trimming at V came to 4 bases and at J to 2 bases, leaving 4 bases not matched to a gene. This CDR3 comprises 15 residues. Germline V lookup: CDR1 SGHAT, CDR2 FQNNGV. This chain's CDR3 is CASSSGLAAYNEQFF. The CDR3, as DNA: TGTGCCAGCAGCTCAGGACTAGCTGCCTACAATGAGCAGTTCTTC.

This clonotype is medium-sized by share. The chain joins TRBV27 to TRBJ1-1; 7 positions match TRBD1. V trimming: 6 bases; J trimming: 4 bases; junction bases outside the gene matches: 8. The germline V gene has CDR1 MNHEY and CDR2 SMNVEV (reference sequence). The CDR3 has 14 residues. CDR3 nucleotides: TGTGCCAGCAGACAGACAGGGCTCGTCACTGAAGCTTTCTTT. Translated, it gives CASRQTGLVTEAFF.

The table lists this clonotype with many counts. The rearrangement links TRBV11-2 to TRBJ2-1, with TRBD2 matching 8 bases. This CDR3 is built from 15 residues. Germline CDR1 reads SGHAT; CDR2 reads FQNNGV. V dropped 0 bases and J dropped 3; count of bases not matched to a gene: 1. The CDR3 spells CASSLEAGDYNEQFF. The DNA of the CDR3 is TGTGCCAGCAGCTTAGAAGCGGGGGACTACAATGAGCAGTTCTTC.

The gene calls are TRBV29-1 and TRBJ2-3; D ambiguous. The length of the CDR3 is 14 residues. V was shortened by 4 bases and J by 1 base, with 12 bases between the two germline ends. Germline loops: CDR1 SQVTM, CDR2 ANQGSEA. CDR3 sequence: CSVVPRQGTDTQYF. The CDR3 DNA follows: TGCAGCGTTGTACCCCGCCAGGGCACAGATACGCAGTATTTT.

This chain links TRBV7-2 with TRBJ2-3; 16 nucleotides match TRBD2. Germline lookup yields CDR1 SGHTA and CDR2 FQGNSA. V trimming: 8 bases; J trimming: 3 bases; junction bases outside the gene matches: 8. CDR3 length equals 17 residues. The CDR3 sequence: CASVKGLAGGLTDTQYF. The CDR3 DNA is TGTGCCAGCGTGAAGGGACTAGCGGGGGGGCTTACAGATACGCAGTATTTT.

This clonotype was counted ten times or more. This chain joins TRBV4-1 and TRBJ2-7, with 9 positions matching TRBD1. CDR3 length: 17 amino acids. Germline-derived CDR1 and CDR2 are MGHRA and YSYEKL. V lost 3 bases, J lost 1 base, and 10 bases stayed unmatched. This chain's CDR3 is CASSHPTDRGISYEQYF. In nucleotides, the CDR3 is TGCGCCAGCAGCCACCCTACCGACAGGGGGATTTCCTACGAGCAGTACTTC.